This TCR beta chain was observed in a study of CD8+ T cells in alopecia areata. CDR1 SGHRS and CDR2 YFSETQ come from the germline V gene. The CDR3 totals 14 residues. Between the trimmed V and J ends, which lost 4 bases and 5 bases, there was a span of 15 bases. As the sequencing template, cDNA was produced by extracting RNA and reverse transcribing it. Only in-frame clones appear in the TCRdb table, and some are missing; sequencing was by immunoSEQ multiplex PCR. The data show 180,000 or so clones, around 51% seen once. Treatment reported: oral pan-JAK inhibitor, 5-10 mg twice daily. The origin of this receptor is a human donor with alopecia areata. The rearrangement links TRBV5-1 to TRBJ1-1; D not resolved. The source was CD8+ T cells sorted from blood, collected around week 54, from a patient treated with tofacitinib. DNA for the CDR3: TGCGCCAGCAGCAAGGGTACCTTGGGGACTGAAGCTTTCTTT. It codes for CASSKGTLGTEAFF.